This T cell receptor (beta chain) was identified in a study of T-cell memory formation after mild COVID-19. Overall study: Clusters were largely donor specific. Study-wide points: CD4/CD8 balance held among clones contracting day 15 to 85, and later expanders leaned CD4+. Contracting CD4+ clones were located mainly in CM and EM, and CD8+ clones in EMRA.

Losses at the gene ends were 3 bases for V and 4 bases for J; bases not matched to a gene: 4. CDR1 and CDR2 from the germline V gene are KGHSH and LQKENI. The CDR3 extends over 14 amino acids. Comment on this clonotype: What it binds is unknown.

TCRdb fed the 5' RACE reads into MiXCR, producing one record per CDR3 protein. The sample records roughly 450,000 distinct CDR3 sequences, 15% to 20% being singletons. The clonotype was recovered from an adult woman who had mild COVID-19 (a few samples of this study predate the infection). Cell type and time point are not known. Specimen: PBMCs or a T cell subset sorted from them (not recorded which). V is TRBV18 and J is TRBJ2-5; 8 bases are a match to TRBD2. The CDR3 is CASSPGSGGETQYF. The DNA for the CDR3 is TGTGCCAGCTCACCGGGAAGCGGGGGAGAGACCCAGTACTTC.